This TCR beta chain was sequenced during a study of Graves' ophthalmopathy and Graves' hyperthyroidism. Study-wide results and caveats: Both a roughly 65% sensitivity and an approximately 75% specificity characterized the model's predictions of ophthalmopathy progression. A classifier, a 13-signature model, separated ophthalmopathy from stable hyperthyroidism with 87.88% sensitivity and over 70% specificity. Blood also contained most of the expanded thyroid clonotypes above 0.001 frequency.

Comment on this clonotype: Its specificity is unknown. This may come from a read error, since a much larger clone is one base off.

The sequenced template was RNA, covering the TCR beta CDR3 region. After a first-round RT-PCR with HTBI primers, a second-round multiplex PCR was run. TCRdb analysed the multiplex PCR reads with MiXCR anew, one entry per CDR3 protein. The repertoire holds about 1.2 million distinct CDR3 sequences, with around a third as singletons. Germline lookup yields CDR1 MNHEY and CDR2 SVGAGI. This CDR3 spans 13 amino acids. V gene TRBV6-5 combines with J gene TRBJ2-7, with D perhaps matching TRBD1 (5 bases). The sample consisted of peripheral blood or thyroid tissue (not recorded which). This receptor was obtained from an adult man with Graves' hyperthyroidism. CDR3 sequence (DNA): TGTGCCAGCACCAATACGGACACCTACGAGCAGTGCTTC. It translates to CASTNTDTYEQCF.